These 3 T cell receptor beta chains were sequenced from one sample in a study of blood T cell repertoires in COVID-19. Using immunoSEQ multiplex PCR, the repertoire was profiled, and TCRdb retains in-frame clones only, with some absent. This repertoire shows 150,000 to 190,000 clones, about four fifths found once; its top ten account for 0.45% to 0.6%. The sequencing sample was made of peripheral blood. The receptors shown here come from a man aged 55-75 years with acute or convalescent COVID-19.

The rearrangement joins TRBV2 to TRBJ2-5; 7 bases map to TRBD2. Trimming removed 1 base from V and 5 bases from J; junction bases left unmatched: 16. The CDR3 sequence is 18 residues long. The germline V gene encodes CDR1 SNHLY and CDR2 FYNNEI. The CDR3 reads CASSEGTLAVRWRETQYF. The CDR3, as DNA: TGTGCCAGCAGTGAAGGGACCCTAGCGGTTCGATGGAGGGAGACCCAGTACTTC. The complete variable domain, with remaining parts taken from reference TRBV2 and TRBJ2-5, reads EPEVTQTPSHQVTQMGQEVILRCVPISNHLYFYWYRQILGQKVEFLVSFYNNEISEKSEIFDDQFSVERPDGSNFTLKIRSTKLEDSAMYFCASSEGTLAVRWRETQYFGPGTRLLVL.

The CDR3: CATRGQNTEAFF. The CDR3 DNA follows: TGTGCCACCAGGGGGCAGAACACTGAAGCTTTCTTT. V usage is TRBV24-1 and J usage is TRBJ1-1, with a possible D match to TRBD1 (5 bases). The CDR3 is 12 residues long. V was clipped by 7 bases and J by 1 base, with 6 bases between them. Germline values: CDR1 KGHDR, CDR2 SFDVKD.

The chain is built from TRBV28 and TRBJ2-1, with 10 nucleotides matching TRBD1. V trimming: 6 bases; J trimming: 0 bases; junction bases outside the gene matches: 8. CDR1 and CDR2 (germline): MDHEN, SYDVKM. The CDR3 runs 17 residues. This CDR3 reads CASSRGTGVRSYNEQFF. The CDR3, as DNA: TGTGCCAGCAGCCGAGGGACAGGGGTCCGCTCCTACAATGAGCAGTTCTTC.